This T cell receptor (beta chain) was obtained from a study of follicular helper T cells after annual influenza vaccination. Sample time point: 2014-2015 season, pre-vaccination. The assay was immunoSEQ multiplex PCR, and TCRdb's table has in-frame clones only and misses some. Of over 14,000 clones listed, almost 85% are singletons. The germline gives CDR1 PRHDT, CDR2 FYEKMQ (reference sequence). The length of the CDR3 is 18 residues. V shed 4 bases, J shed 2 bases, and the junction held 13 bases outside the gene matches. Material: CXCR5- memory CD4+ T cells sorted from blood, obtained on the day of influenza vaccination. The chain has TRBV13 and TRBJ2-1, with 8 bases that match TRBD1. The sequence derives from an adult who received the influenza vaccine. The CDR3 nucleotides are TGTGCCAGCAGCTCCAGAACTGGACAGGGAGGTCCCTACAATGAGCAGTTCTTC. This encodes CASSSRTGQGGPYNEQFF.